The TCR beta chain under discussion was sequenced for a study of blood T cell repertoires in COVID-19. About the research overall: Material from acute and convalescent COVID-19 was sourced from the United States, Italy and Spain. The cDNA or gDNA used as material had been derived from T cells, B-cell-depleted T cells, or PBMCs.

The assay was immunoSEQ multiplex PCR, and TCRdb's table has in-frame clones only and misses some. The data show more than 90,000 clones, approximately 90% seen once. CDR1 and CDR2 (germline): MDHEN, SYDVKM. CDR3 length: 14 residues. V was clipped by 2 bases and J by 9 bases; unmatched bases: 4. Those enrolled in Seattle joined during active infection and were followed longitudinally afterward. The origin of this receptor is a woman in her fifties or sixties with COVID-19, enrolled during active disease. The chain is built from TRBV28 and TRBJ2-1, with TRBD2 identical over 10 bases. The source material was peripheral blood. CDR3 in amino acids: CASSLLAGAGEQFF. The DNA for the CDR3 is TGTGCCAGCAGTTTACTAGCGGGGGCAGGTGAGCAGTTCTTC.